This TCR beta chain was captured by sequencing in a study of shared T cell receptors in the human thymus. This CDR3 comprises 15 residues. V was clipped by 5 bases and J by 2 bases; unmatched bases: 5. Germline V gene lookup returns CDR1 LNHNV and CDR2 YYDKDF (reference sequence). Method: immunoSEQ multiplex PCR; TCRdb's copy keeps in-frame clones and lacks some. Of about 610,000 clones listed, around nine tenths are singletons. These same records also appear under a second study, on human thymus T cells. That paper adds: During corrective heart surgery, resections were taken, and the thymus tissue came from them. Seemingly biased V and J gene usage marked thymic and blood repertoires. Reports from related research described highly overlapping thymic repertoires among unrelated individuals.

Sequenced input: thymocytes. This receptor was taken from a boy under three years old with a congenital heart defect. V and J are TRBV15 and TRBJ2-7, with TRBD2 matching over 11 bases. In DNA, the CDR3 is TGTGCCACCAGCTGCACTAGCGGGAGTACCTACGAGCAGTACTTC. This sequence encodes CATSCTSGSTYEQYF.